This TCR beta chain was captured in a study of T-cell memory formation after mild COVID-19. MiXCR, run by TCRdb on the 5' RACE reads, gives a single entry per CDR3 protein. The sample carries 250,000 to 400,000 distinct CDR3 sequences, more than 13% recorded once. Study-wide results and limits: Researchers report contracting CD4+ clones mostly in CM and EM, with CD8+ clones in EMRA. Second-wave clones peaking on day 37 lacked confirmed SARS-CoV-2 specificity. Clones contracting over day 15 to 85 were CD4/CD8 balanced, with later expanders leaning CD4+. Pre-infection memory showed some responding clones, and this suggested that cross-reactive memory joined.

The CDR3 is made up of 14 amino acids. Trimming cost V 6 bases and J 0 bases, with 9 bases left between them. Notes on this clonotype: Antigen: not known.

What was sequenced was PBMCs or a T cell subset sorted from them (not recorded which). V and J are TRBV12-3 or TRBV12-4 and TRBJ1-3, with TRBD1 as a possible D gene (5 bases). The TCR originated in a man between 18 and 29 years old who had mild COVID-19 (a few samples of this study predate the infection). Cell type and time point are not known. The CDR3 DNA sequence: TGTGCCAGCAGGGACATGGGCTCTGGAAACACCATATATTTT. This gives the protein CASRDMGSGNTIYF.